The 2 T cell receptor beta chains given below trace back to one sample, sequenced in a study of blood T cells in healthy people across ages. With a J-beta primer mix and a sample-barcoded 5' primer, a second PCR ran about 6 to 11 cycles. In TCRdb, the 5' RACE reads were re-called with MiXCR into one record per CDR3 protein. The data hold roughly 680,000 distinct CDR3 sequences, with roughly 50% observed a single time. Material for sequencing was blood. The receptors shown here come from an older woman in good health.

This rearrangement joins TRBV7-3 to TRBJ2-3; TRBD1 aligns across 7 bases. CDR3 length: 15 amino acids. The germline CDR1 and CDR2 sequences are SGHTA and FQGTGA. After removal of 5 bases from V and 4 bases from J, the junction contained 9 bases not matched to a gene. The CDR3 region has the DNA TGTGCCAGCAGCCCCCGGACAGGAAAATCAGATACGCAGTATTTT. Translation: CASSPRTGKSDTQYF.

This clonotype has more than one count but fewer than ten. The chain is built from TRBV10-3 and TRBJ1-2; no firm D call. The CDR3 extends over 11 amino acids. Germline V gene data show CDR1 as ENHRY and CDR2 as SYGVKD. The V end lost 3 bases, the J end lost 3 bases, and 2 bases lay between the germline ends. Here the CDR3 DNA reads TGTGCCATCAGTGATCACTATGGCTACACCTTC. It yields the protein CAISDHYGYTF.